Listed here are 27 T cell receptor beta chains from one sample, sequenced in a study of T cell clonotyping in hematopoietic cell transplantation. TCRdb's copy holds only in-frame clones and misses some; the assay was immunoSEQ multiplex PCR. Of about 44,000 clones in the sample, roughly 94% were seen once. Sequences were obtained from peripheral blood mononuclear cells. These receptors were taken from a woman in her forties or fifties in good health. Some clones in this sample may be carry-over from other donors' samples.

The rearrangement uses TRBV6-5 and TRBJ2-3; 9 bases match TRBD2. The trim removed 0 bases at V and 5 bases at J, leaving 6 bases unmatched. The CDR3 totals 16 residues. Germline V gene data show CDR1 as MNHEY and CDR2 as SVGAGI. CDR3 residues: CASSYSGASGEDTQYF. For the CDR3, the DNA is TGTGCCAGCAGTTACTCGGGGGCTAGCGGGGAAGATACGCAGTATTTT.

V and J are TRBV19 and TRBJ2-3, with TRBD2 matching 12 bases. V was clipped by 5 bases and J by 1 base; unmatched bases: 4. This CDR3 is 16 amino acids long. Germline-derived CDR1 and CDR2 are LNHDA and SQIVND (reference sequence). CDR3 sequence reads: CASSPRTSGGTDTQYF. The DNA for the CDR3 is TGTGCCAGTAGTCCCCGGACTAGCGGGGGCACAGATACGCAGTATTTT.

The CDR3 DNA follows: TGTGCCAGCAGCTGGGGCGGGGGGCCCTACAATGAGCAGTTCTTC. This codes for CASSWGGGPYNEQFF. This chain uses TRBV7-3 with TRBJ2-1; 8 nucleotides line up with TRBD2. The CDR3 is 15 residues long. The germline V gene encodes CDR1 SGHTA and CDR2 FQGTGA. The junction had 4 bases not matched to a gene; V was cut back by 4 bases and J by 2 bases. The variable domain in full, completed from reference TRBV7-3 and TRBJ2-1, reads GAGVSQTPSNKVTEKGKYVELRCDPISGHTALYWYRQSLGQGPEFLIYFQGTGAADDSGLPNDRFFAVRPEGSVSTLKIQRTERGDSAVYLCASSWGGGPYNEQFFGPGTRLTVL.

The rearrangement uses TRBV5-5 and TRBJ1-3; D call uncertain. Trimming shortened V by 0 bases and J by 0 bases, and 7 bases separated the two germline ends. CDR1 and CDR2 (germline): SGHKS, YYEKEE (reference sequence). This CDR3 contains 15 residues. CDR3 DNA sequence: TGTGCCAGCAGCTTGGACTTATCCTCTGGAAACACCATATATTTT. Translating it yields CASSLDLSSGNTIYF.

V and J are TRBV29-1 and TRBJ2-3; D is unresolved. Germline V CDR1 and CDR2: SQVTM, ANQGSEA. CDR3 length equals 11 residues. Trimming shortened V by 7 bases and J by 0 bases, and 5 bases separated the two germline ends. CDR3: CSEISTDTQYF. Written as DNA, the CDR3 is TGCAGCGAAATAAGCACAGATACGCAGTATTTT.

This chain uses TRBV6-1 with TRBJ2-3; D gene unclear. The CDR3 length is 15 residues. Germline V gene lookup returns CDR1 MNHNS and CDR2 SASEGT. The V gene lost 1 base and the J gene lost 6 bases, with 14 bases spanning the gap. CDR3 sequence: CASSEVVPVLDTQYF. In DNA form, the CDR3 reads TGTGCCAGCAGTGAAGTGGTACCAGTATTGGATACGCAGTATTTT.

The CDR3 reads CASGPSDSYEQYF. The DNA of the CDR3 is TGTGCCAGCGGCCCCTCCGACAGTTACGAGCAGTACTTC. The chain joins TRBV9 to TRBJ2-7; D possibly corresponds to TRBD1 (5 bases). Trimming took 7 bases from V and 4 from J, leaving 15 bases between them. The CDR3 loop spans 13 amino acids. Germline CDR1 is SGDLS and CDR2 is YYNGEE.

The CDR3 region has the DNA TGCGCCAGCAGCTTGGCCGATATCAGGGCTGGAAACACCATATATTTT. Amino acid sequence: CASSLADIRAGNTIYF. The chain carries TRBV5-1 and TRBJ1-3; a weak D match, TRBD1 (5 bases). The V gene lost 0 bases and the J gene lost 2 bases, with 12 bases spanning the gap. This CDR3 spans 16 amino acids. Germline assignment: CDR1 SGHRS and CDR2 YFSETQ.

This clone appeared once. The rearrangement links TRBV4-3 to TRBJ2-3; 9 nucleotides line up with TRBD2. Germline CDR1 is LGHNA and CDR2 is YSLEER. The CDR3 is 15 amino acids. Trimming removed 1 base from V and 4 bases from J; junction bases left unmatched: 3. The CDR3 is CASSQARGGADTQYF. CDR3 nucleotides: TGCGCCAGCAGCCAAGCGCGGGGGGGGGCAGATACGCAGTATTTT.

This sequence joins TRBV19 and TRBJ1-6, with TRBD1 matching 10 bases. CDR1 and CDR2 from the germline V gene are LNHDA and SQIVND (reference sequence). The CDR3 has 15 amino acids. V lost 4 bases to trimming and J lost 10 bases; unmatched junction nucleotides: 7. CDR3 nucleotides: TGTGCCAGTAGTACCACAGGGACAGGGGACTCACCCCTCCACTTT. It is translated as CASSTTGTGDSPLHF.

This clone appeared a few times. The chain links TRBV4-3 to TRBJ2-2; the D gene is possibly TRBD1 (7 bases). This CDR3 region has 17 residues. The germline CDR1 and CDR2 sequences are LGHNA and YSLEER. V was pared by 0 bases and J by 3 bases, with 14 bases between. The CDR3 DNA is TGCGCCAGCAGCCAAGACCCCACAGGGGAGGACACCGGGGAGCTGTTTTTT. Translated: CASSQDPTGEDTGELFF.

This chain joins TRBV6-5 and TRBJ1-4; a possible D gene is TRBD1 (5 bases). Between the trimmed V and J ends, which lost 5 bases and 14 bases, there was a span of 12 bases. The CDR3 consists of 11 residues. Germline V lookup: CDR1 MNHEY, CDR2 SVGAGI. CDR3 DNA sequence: TGTGCCAGCAGTCCGGGGGTGAACCTGTTTTTT. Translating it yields CASSPGVNLFF.

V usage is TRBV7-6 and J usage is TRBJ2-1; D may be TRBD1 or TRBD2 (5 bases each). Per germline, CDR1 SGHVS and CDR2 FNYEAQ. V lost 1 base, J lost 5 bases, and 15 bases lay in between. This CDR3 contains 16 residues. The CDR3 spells CASSLGVGATDNEQFF. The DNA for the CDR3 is TGTGCCAGCAGCTTAGGCGTCGGGGCCACCGACAATGAGCAGTTCTTC.

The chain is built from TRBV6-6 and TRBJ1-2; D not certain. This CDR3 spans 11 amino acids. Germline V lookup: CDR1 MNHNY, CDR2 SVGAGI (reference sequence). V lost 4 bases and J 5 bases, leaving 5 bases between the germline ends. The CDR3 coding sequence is TGTGCCAGCAGTTCGACGTATGGCTACACCTTC. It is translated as CASSSTYGYTF.

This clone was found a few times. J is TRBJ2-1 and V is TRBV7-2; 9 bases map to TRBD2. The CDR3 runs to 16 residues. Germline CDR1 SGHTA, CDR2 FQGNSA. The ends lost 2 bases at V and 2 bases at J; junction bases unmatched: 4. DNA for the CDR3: TGTGCCAGCAGCTTATGGGCTAGCGGGGCCTACAATGAGCAGTTCTTC. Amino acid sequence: CASSLWASGAYNEQFF.

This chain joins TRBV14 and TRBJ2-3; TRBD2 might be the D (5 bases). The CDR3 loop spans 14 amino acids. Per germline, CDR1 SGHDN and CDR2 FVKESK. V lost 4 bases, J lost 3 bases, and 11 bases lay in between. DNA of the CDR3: TGTGCCAGCAGCCTACTCTGGACTACAGATACGCAGTATTTT. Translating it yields CASSLLWTTDTQYF.

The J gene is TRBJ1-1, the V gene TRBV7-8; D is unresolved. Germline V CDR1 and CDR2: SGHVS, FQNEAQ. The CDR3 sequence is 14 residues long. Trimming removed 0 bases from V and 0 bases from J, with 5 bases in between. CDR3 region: CASSLAQVNTEAFF. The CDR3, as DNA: TGTGCCAGCAGCTTAGCGCAGGTGAACACTGAAGCTTTCTTT.

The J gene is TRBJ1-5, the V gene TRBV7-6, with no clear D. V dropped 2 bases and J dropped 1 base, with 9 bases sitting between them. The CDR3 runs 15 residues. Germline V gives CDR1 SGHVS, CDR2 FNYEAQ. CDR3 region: CASSLLAGSNQPQHF. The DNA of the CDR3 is TGTGCCAGCAGCTTATTAGCGGGAAGCAATCAGCCCCAGCATTTT.

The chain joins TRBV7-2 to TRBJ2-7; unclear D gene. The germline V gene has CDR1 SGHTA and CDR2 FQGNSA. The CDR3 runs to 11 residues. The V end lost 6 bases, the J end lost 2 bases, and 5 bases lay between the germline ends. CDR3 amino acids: CASSSAYEQYF. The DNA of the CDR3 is TGTGCCAGCAGTTCTGCCTACGAGCAGTACTTC. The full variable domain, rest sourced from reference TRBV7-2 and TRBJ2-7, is GAGVSQSPSNKVTEKGKDVELRCDPISGHTALYWYRQSLGQGLEFLIYFQGNSAPDKSGLPSDRFSAERTGGSVSTLTIQRTQQEDSAVYLCASSSAYEQYFGPGTRLTVT.

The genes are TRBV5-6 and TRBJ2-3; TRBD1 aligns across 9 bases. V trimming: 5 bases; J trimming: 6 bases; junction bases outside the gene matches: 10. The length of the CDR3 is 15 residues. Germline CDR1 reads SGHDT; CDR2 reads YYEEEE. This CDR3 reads CASSSRTGVRDTQYF. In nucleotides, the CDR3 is TGTGCCAGCAGTTCGCGGACAGGGGTTCGGGATACGCAGTATTTT.

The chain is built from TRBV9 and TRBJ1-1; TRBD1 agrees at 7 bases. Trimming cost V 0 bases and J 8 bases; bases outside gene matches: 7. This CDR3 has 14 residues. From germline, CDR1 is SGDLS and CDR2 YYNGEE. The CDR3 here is CASSVVTGFGEAFF. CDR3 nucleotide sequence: TGTGCCAGCAGCGTAGTGACAGGGTTTGGGGAAGCTTTCTTT.

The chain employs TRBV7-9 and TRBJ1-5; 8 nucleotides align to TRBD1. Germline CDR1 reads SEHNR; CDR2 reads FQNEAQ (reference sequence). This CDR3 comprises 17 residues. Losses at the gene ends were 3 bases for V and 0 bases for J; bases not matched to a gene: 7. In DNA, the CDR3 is TGTGCCAGCAGCTTGACATACGGGACAGGTAGCAATCAGCCCCAGCATTTT. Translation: CASSLTYGTGSNQPQHF. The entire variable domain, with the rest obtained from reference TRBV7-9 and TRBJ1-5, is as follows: DTGVSQNPRHKITKRGQNVTFRCDPISEHNRLYWYRQTLGQGPEFLTYFQNEAQLEKSRLLSDRFSAERPKGSFSTLEIQRTEQGDSAMYLCASSLTYGTGSNQPQHFGDGTRLSIL.

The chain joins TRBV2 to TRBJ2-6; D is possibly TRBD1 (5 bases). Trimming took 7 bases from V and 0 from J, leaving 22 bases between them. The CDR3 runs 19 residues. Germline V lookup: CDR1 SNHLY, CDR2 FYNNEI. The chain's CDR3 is CASKSTRPGSGSGANVLTF. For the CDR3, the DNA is TGTGCCAGCAAGAGCACAAGACCAGGGTCTGGCTCTGGGGCCAACGTCCTGACTTTC.

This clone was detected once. The chain's CDR3 is CASSPQIGNTIYF. For the CDR3, the DNA is TGTGCCAGCAGCCCCCAGATCGGAAACACCATATATTTT. The chain is built from TRBV5-4 and TRBJ1-3; D call uncertain. The V gene lost 4 bases and the J gene lost 4 bases, with 9 bases spanning the gap. The CDR3 length is 13 residues. CDR1 and CDR2 from the germline V gene are SGHNT and YYREEE (reference sequence).

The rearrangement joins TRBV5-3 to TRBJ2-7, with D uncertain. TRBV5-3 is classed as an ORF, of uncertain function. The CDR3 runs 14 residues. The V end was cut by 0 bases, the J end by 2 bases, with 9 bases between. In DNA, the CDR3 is TGTGCCAGAAGCTTGGGCAGGCGAACCTACGAGCAGTACTTC. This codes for CARSLGRRTYEQYF.

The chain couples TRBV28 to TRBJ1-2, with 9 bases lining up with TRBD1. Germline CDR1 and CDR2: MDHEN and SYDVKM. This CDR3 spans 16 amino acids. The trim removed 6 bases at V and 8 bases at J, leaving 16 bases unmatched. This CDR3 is CASRRDPGQGIGGYTF. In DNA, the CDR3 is TGTGCCAGCAGGCGGGACCCGGGACAGGGAATAGGGGGCTACACCTTC.

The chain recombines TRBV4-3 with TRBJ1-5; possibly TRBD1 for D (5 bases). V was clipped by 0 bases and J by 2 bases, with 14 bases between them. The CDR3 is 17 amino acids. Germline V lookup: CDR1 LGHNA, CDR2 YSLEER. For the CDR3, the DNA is TGCGCCAGCAGCCAAGAACCAGGGCTCGGCGGCAATCAGCCCCAGCATTTT. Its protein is CASSQEPGLGGNQPQHF.